The 32 T cell receptor beta chains below were found in one sample sequenced in a study of blood T cell repertoires in COVID-19. The protocol was immunoSEQ multiplex PCR, while the TCRdb copy is restricted to in-frame clones and leaves out a portion. The table has hundreds of thousands of clones, about 83% seen once. The specimen sequenced was peripheral blood. These receptors originate from a woman in her 50s who had recovered from COVID-19.

The J gene is TRBJ2-2, the V gene TRBV4-3, with 15 bases matching TRBD2. This CDR3 contains 19 residues. The trim removed 1 base at V and 5 bases at J, leaving 8 bases unmatched. Per the germline V gene, CDR1 is LGHNA and CDR2 is YSLEER. CDR3 region: CASSQGFSGLAGGTGELFF. The CDR3 DNA is TGCGCCAGCAGCCAAGGGTTTTCCGGACTAGCGGGGGGGACCGGGGAGCTGTTTTTT.

The chain employs TRBV6-2 or TRBV6-3 and TRBJ2-3; D uncertain. Germline V gives CDR1 MNHEY, CDR2 SVGEGT. V was shortened by 5 bases and J by 8 bases, with 17 bases between the two germline ends. CDR3 length equals 14 residues. The CDR3 coding sequence is TGTGCCAGCAGTGCGACGCGGAGCGTGGGTACGCAGTATTTT. Protein: CASSATRSVGTQYF.

The rearrangement links TRBV28 to TRBJ1-1; perhaps TRBD1 as D (6 bases). Per germline, CDR1 MDHEN and CDR2 SYDVKM. Trimming left V 8 bases short and J 3 bases short, with 13 bases between. The CDR3 has 13 amino acids. Here the CDR3 DNA reads TGTGCCAGCCCAGGGGTGGGTGACACTGAAGCTTTCTTT. It codes for CASPGVGDTEAFF.

The chain combines TRBV18 with TRBJ2-1; D is perhaps TRBD2 (6 bases). V was trimmed by 4 bases and J by 5 bases, leaving 12 bases between them. The CDR3 covers 14 residues. CDR1 and CDR2 from the germline V gene are KGHSH and LQKENI. CDR3 in amino acids: CASSLLGLDNEQFF. The CDR3 bases are TGTGCCAGCTCACTCCTGGGACTCGACAATGAGCAGTTCTTC.

In nucleotides, the CDR3 is TGTGCCAGCGGCACAGGGGTGGAATCTAACTATGGCTACACCTTC. Translating it yields CASGTGVESNYGYTF. This sequence joins TRBV5-4 and TRBJ1-2; 7 bases line up with TRBD1. Trimming at V came to 7 bases and at J to 0 bases, leaving 9 bases not matched to a gene. CDR3 length: 15 residues. Germline CDR1 is SGHNT and CDR2 is YYREEE (reference sequence).

The chain has TRBV28 and TRBJ2-7, with 7 bases matching TRBD1. With 1 base clipped from V and 6 bases from J, the junction kept 9 bases outside the gene matches. Per germline, CDR1 MDHEN and CDR2 SYDVKM. This CDR3 region has 15 residues. The CDR3 nucleotides read TGTGCCAGCAGTTTATACCGGGACAGTTCTTTCGAGCAGTACTTC. Its protein product is CASSLYRDSSFEQYF. Full variable domain (remainder filled in from reference TRBV28 and TRBJ2-7): DVKVTQSSRYLVKRTGEKVFLECVQDMDHENMFWYRQDPGLGLRLIYFSYDVKMKEKGDIPEGYSVSREKKERFSLILESASTNQTSMYLCASSLYRDSSFEQYFGPGTRLTVT.

By sample fraction, this clone is medium-sized (0.01 to 0.1%). The chain joins TRBV28 to TRBJ2-2; 7 bases line up with TRBD2. Germline CDR1 MDHEN, CDR2 SYDVKM. CDR3 length: 16 residues. V gave up 5 bases and J gave up 2 bases; unmatched junction bases: 8. The CDR3 coding sequence is TGTGCCAGCAGTCCTCTCCCGGGACTAAACACCGGGGAGCTGTTTTTT. It encodes CASSPLPGLNTGELFF.

This chain joins TRBV5-1 and TRBJ2-2; 10 nucleotides align to TRBD2. Germline CDR1 is SGHRS and CDR2 is YFSETQ. CDR3 length: 18 amino acids. Germline trimming cut 0 bases from V and 2 bases from J; bases unmatched to any gene: 7. The CDR3 DNA reads as TGCGCCAGCAGCTTGGAGGGTAGCGGGGGGCCAAACACCGGGGAGCTGTTTTTT. It encodes CASSLEGSGGPNTGELFF.

The chain couples TRBV5-6 to TRBJ2-7; 9 nucleotides match TRBD1. The CDR3 consists of 14 residues. The trim removed 3 bases at V and 6 bases at J, leaving 7 bases unmatched. Germline V CDR1 and CDR2: SGHDT, YYEEEE. As DNA, the CDR3 is TGTGCCAGCAGCTCACTCGACAGGGGGGGCGAGCAGTACTTC. As protein: CASSSLDRGGEQYF. The full variable domain, in which reference TRBV5-6 and TRBJ2-7 provide the parts outside the CDR3, is DAGVTQSPTHLIKTRGQQVTLRCSPKSGHDTVSWYQQALGQGPQFIFQYYEEEERQRGNFPDRFSGHQFPNYSSELNVNALLLGDSALYLCASSSLDRGGEQYFGPGTRLTVT.

This chain links TRBV28 with TRBJ2-3; 7 bases are a match to TRBD2. This CDR3 is 14 amino acids long. The germline CDR1 and CDR2 sequences are MDHEN and SYDVKM. J lost 1 base, V lost 2 bases, and 0 bases had no gene match. CDR3 residues: CASSLRGGTDTQYF. In DNA, the CDR3 is TGTGCCAGCAGTTTACGGGGGGGCACAGATACGCAGTATTTT.

The chain is built from TRBV5-6 and TRBJ2-7; D call uncertain. V dropped 1 base and J dropped 3 bases, with 5 bases sitting between them. Germline V CDR1 and CDR2: SGHDT, YYEEEE. This CDR3 has 12 amino acids. The CDR3 nucleotides read TGTGCCAGCAGCTTGCCCAGCTACGAGCAGTACTTC. This codes for CASSLPSYEQYF.

The chain is built from TRBV28 and TRBJ2-5, with 8 bases lining up with TRBD1. Germline V CDR1 and CDR2: MDHEN, SYDVKM. The CDR3 loop spans 18 amino acids. V lost 4 bases to trimming and J lost 5 bases; unmatched junction nucleotides: 18. The CDR3: CASSSEVLQGARRETQYF. The CDR3, as DNA: TGTGCCAGCAGTTCAGAGGTACTTCAGGGGGCTCGGCGGGAGACCCAGTACTTC.

V and J are TRBV7-8 and TRBJ2-7, with 10 bases fitting TRBD2. The J segment lost 2 bases and the V segment lost 2 bases, leaving 3 bases of the junction unmatched. The CDR3 sequence is 15 residues long. In germline, CDR1 is SGHVS, CDR2 FQNEAQ. The CDR3 DNA reads TGTGCCAGCAGCTTAAGCGGGGGGGCCCCCTACGAGCAGTACTTC. As protein: CASSLSGGAPYEQYF.

This clone was counted only a few times. This rearrangement joins TRBV5-1 to TRBJ2-1; D remains ambiguous. V lost 0 bases, J lost 0 bases, and 7 bases lay in between. CDR3 size: 15 residues. CDR1 and CDR2 (germline): SGHRS, YFSETQ. CDR3 nucleotides: TGCGCCAGCAGCTTGGAAGATAGCTCCTACAATGAGCAGTTCTTC. Translated: CASSLEDSSYNEQFF.

The gene calls are TRBV11-2 and TRBJ1-1; no reliable D call. Germline V lookup: CDR1 SGHAT, CDR2 FQNNGV. Trimming left V 4 bases short and J 1 base short, with 22 bases between. The CDR3 extends over 18 amino acids. The CDR3 DNA sequence: TGTGCCAGCAGCTCGACGAGCGCGGCCAGTAATCAGAACACTGAAGCTTTCTTT. The encoded protein is CASSSTSAASNQNTEAFF. Filled out from reference TRBV11-2 and TRBJ1-1, the complete variable domain reads EAGVAQSPRYKIIEKRQSVAFWCNPISGHATLYWYQQILGQGPKLLIQFQNNGVVDDSQLPKDRFSAERLKGVDSTLKIQPAKLEDSAVYLCASSSTSAASNQNTEAFFGQGTRLTVV.

This chain joins TRBV9 and TRBJ1-3, with unresolved D. This CDR3 region has 16 residues. Germline V CDR1 and CDR2: SGDLS, YYNGEE. The V and J ends lost 0 bases and 0 bases respectively, with 10 bases between them. The CDR3 sequence is CASSVGPESSGNTIYF. The CDR3 region has the DNA TGTGCCAGCAGCGTAGGTCCGGAGAGCTCTGGAAACACCATATATTTT.

The genes are TRBV18 and TRBJ2-5; D unresolved. Germline V gene sequence: CDR1 KGHSH, CDR2 LQKENI. Trimming left V 6 bases short and J 0 bases short, with 11 bases between. The CDR3 totals 14 residues. The CDR3 here is CASSQQTYQETQYF. As DNA, the CDR3 is TGTGCCAGCTCTCAACAGACCTACCAAGAGACCCAGTACTTC. Together with reference TRBV18 and TRBJ2-5, the CDR3 gives the full variable domain: NAGVMQNPRHLVRRRGQEARLRCSPMKGHSHVYWYRQLPEEGLKFMVYLQKENIIDESGMPKERFSAEFPKEGPSILRIQQVVRGDSAAYFCASSQQTYQETQYFGPGTRLLVL.

The chain carries TRBV13 and TRBJ1-2, with D hard to call. Germline V gene lookup returns CDR1 PRHDT and CDR2 FYEKMQ (reference sequence). Trimming pared 4 bases from V and 4 bases from J, leaving 7 bases between. CDR3 length: 12 amino acids. The CDR3 DNA reads as TGTGCCAGCAGCTCCGAGATCTATGGCTACACCTTC. Protein product: CASSSEIYGYTF. Filled out from reference TRBV13 and TRBJ1-2, the complete variable domain reads AAGVIQSPRHLIKEKRETATLKCYPIPRHDTVYWYQQGPGQDPQFLISFYEKMQSDKGSIPDRFSAQQFSDYHSELNMSSLELGDSALYFCASSSEIYGYTFGSGTRLTVV.

V usage is TRBV21-1 and J usage is TRBJ1-5. TRBV21-1 is a listed pseudogene. The CDR3 runs to 16 residues. CDR3 DNA sequence: TGTGCCAGCAGCCCGAGGACGAAGGGCGGGATCAAGCCCCAGCATTTT. This sequence encodes CASSPRTKGGIKPQHF.

The rearrangement joins TRBV12-5 to TRBJ2-2; 7 nucleotides line up with TRBD2. Germline loops: CDR1 LGHNT, CDR2 FRNRAP. V shed 3 bases, J shed 5 bases, and the junction held 9 bases outside the gene matches. The CDR3 spans 16 residues. CDR3 DNA: TGTGCTAGTGGTTTATGGCGGGGAGGGTGGACCGGGGAGCTGTTTTTT. It codes for CASGLWRGGWTGELFF.

The genes are TRBV20-1 and TRBJ2-3, with D perhaps TRBD2 (5 bases). V lost 3 bases to trimming and J lost 0 bases, with 16 bases between them. The CDR3 runs 16 residues. CDR1 is DFQATT and CDR2 is SNEGSKA in the germline V gene (reference sequence). The CDR3, as DNA: TGCAGTGCTAGTCTAGCCGCAATTTCTAGCACAGATACGCAGTATTTT. Encoded protein: CSASLAAISSTDTQYF.

CDR3 in amino acids: CASSPQGDTQYF. The CDR3, as DNA: TGTGCCAGCAGCCCACAGGGGGATACGCAGTATTTT. The chain has TRBV5-4 and TRBJ2-3; the match to TRBD1 covers 7 bases. V dropped 4 bases and J dropped 6; count of bases not matched to a gene: 2. The CDR3 runs 12 residues. Looked up from germline, CDR1 is SGHNT and CDR2 is YYREEE (reference sequence).

The genes are TRBV10-3 and TRBJ2-2; TRBD1 might be the D (6 bases). The ends were cut back, 10 bases at V and 6 bases at J, with 15 bases in the middle. This CDR3 is built from 13 residues. Germline values: CDR1 ENHRY, CDR2 SYGVKD. CDR3 DNA sequence: TGTGCCACCCGCGCAGGGGCCCCCGGGGAGCTGTTTTTT. Residues: CATRAGAPGELFF.

This clone showed up just a few times. CDR3 amino acids: CASRRDQETQYF. The CDR3 DNA sequence: TGTGCCAGCAGGCGGGACCAAGAGACCCAGTACTTC. V gene TRBV2 combines with J gene TRBJ2-5, with D maybe TRBD2 (5 bases). Trimming stripped 6 bases from V and 0 bases from J, with 5 bases between. The V gene's germline CDR1 is SNHLY and CDR2 FYNNEI. The CDR3 has 12 amino acids.

This sequence joins TRBV28 and TRBJ1-6; D remains ambiguous. Germline values: CDR1 MDHEN, CDR2 SYDVKM. V dropped 5 bases and J dropped 0 bases, with 5 bases sitting between them. The CDR3 covers 14 residues. The CDR3 DNA reads as TGTGCCAGCAGTGGTAGCTCCTATAATTCACCCCTCCACTTT. Translation gives CASSGSSYNSPLHF.

The chain is built from TRBV18 and TRBJ2-7; 7 nucleotides line up with TRBD1. With V trimmed by 2 bases and J by 2 bases, 15 bases remained unmatched. Germline loops: CDR1 KGHSH, CDR2 LQKENI. The length of the CDR3 is 18 residues. Here the CDR3 DNA reads TGTGCCAGCTCACCAAATCTTGTTATCCCGGGACAGCCCTACGAGCAGTACTTC. It codes for CASSPNLVIPGQPYEQYF.

This rearrangement joins TRBV7-9 to TRBJ2-7, with D perhaps matching TRBD2 (6 bases). V was trimmed by 1 base and J by 1 base, leaving 11 bases between them. Germline assignment: CDR1 SEHNR and CDR2 FQNEAQ (reference sequence). CDR3 length equals 15 residues. The CDR3, as DNA: TGTGCCAGCAGCTTAGTGGCGGGACCGTCCTACGAGCAGTACTTC. Translation gives CASSLVAGPSYEQYF. The complete variable domain, with remaining parts taken from reference TRBV7-9 and TRBJ2-7, reads DTGVSQNPRHKITKRGQNVTFRCDPISEHNRLYWYRQTLGQGPEFLTYFQNEAQLEKSRLLSDRFSAERPKGSFSTLEIQRTEQGDSAMYLCASSLVAGPSYEQYFGPGTRLTVT.

The chain couples TRBV28 to TRBJ1-6; 10 bases are a match to TRBD1. Per germline, CDR1 MDHEN and CDR2 SYDVKM. This CDR3 region has 14 residues. With V trimmed by 7 bases and J by 8 bases, 5 bases remained unmatched. The chain's CDR3 is CASKGDRGHSPLHF. The CDR3 DNA reads as TGTGCCAGCAAAGGGGACAGGGGTCATTCACCCCTCCACTTT.

The chain couples TRBV27 to TRBJ1-1, with a possible D match to TRBD1 (6 bases). This CDR3 region has 13 residues. V was trimmed by 0 bases and J by 6 bases, leaving 8 bases between them. CDR1 is MNHEY, CDR2 SMNVEV, per germline (reference sequence). This CDR3 reads CASSLSDSSEAFF. CDR3 nucleotides: TGTGCCAGCAGTTTATCGGACAGTTCTGAAGCTTTCTTT.

This chain joins TRBV9 and TRBJ1-6, with D possibly TRBD1 on 5 matching bases. The CDR3 has 15 amino acids. Trimming stripped 0 bases from V and 7 bases from J, with 11 bases between. CDR1 SGDLS and CDR2 YYNGEE come from the germline V gene. The CDR3: CASSVGQGGNSPLHF. As DNA, the CDR3 is TGTGCCAGCAGCGTAGGGCAGGGAGGGAATTCACCCCTCCACTTT.

The genes are TRBV28 and TRBJ1-6, with D perhaps TRBD1 (5 bases). The V gene lost 7 bases and the J gene lost 4 bases, with 14 bases spanning the gap. Per the germline V gene, CDR1 is MDHEN and CDR2 is SYDVKM. The CDR3 consists of 15 residues. The CDR3, as DNA: TGTGCCAGCACAGCAGGGATACCTTATAATTCACCCCTCCACTTT. Residues: CASTAGIPYNSPLHF.

This clone was detected once. The chain couples TRBV28 to TRBJ2-2; TRBD1 aligns across 9 bases. This CDR3 has 16 residues. Trimming at V came to 8 bases and at J to 4 bases, leaving 11 bases not matched to a gene. Germline CDR1 is MDHEN and CDR2 is SYDVKM. The CDR3, as DNA: TGTGCCAGCGCTGTGGGAGGGGACAGGGTCACCGGGGAGCTGTTTTTT. This gives the protein CASAVGGDRVTGELFF.